These 27 T cell receptor beta chains were sequenced from one sample in a study of CD4+ T cells in melanoma. Assay used: immunoSEQ multiplex PCR; TCRdb lists only in-frame clones, some missing. Of around 110,000 clones in the sample, about nine tenths were seen once. The sample taken for sequencing was peripheral blood. The source of these receptors is a human donor with melanoma.

The chain uses TRBV7-2 and TRBJ1-1; D ambiguous. The CDR3 runs 14 residues. The germline V gene encodes CDR1 SGHTA and CDR2 FQGNSA. Trimming removed 5 bases from V and 0 bases from J, with 10 bases in between. The chain's CDR3 is CASSRDGMNTEAFF. The CDR3 DNA sequence: TGTGCCAGCAGCCGTGACGGTATGAACACTGAAGCTTTCTTT.

This clone was recorded a few times. This specimen includes other DNA sequences encoding the same CDR3. The gene calls are TRBV6-5 and TRBJ1-1, with no clear D. CDR3 length: 13 amino acids. The germline CDR1 and CDR2 sequences are MNHEY and SVGAGI. V was clipped by 2 bases and J by 1 base, with 5 bases between them. The CDR3 loop is CASSYGRNTEAFF. CDR3 DNA: TGTGCCAGCAGTTACGGGAGGAACACTGAAGCTTTCTTT.

The rearrangement uses TRBV6-5 and TRBJ1-2; 8 nucleotides line up with TRBD1. There are 15 residues in the CDR3. V dropped 2 bases and J dropped 4; count of bases not matched to a gene: 6. Looked up from germline, CDR1 is MNHEY and CDR2 is SVGAGI. CDR3 sequence: CASSYRGQGGYGYTF. As DNA, the CDR3 is TGTGCCAGCAGTTACCGTGGACAGGGAGGCTATGGCTACACCTTC.

The chain has TRBV5-4 and TRBJ1-4; D is unclear. V was cut by 0 bases and J by 4 bases, with 10 bases left in between. The germline V gene encodes CDR1 SGHNT and CDR2 YYREEE (reference sequence). CDR3 size: 15 residues. CDR3 nucleotide sequence: TGTGCCAGCAGCTTGGGTAGGGCGGATAATGAAAAACTGTTTTTT. This gives the protein CASSLGRADNEKLFF.

The V and J genes are TRBV6-6 and TRBJ2-5, with 9 bases identical to TRBD2. There are 14 residues in the CDR3. From germline, CDR1 is MNHNY and CDR2 SVGAGI (reference sequence). V lost 7 bases to trimming and J lost 3 bases; unmatched junction nucleotides: 6. The CDR3 region is CASNTGTSKETQYF. The CDR3 DNA sequence: TGTGCCAGCAACACCGGGACTAGCAAAGAGACCCAGTACTTC.

The V gene is TRBV28, the J gene TRBJ1-1, with D uncertain. Trimming left V 6 bases short and J 4 bases short, with 12 bases between. The CDR3 is 13 amino acids. CDR1 is MDHEN, CDR2 SYDVKM, per germline. This chain's CDR3 is CASSSVGGTEAFF. The CDR3 bases are TGTGCCAGCAGCTCGGTAGGTGGCACTGAAGCTTTCTTT. The whole variable domain, remainder taken from reference TRBV28 and TRBJ1-1, is DVKVTQSSRYLVKRTGEKVFLECVQDMDHENMFWYRQDPGLGLRLIYFSYDVKMKEKGDIPEGYSVSREKKERFSLILESASTNQTSMYLCASSSVGGTEAFFGQGTRLTVV.

V gene TRBV13 combines with J gene TRBJ1-1; perhaps TRBD1 as D (5 bases). Germline V gene data show CDR1 as PRHDT and CDR2 as FYEKMQ (reference sequence). The CDR3 sequence is 15 residues long. Trimming cost V 2 bases and J 0 bases, with 10 bases left between them. The CDR3 is CASSLFRQLNTEAFF. The CDR3 nucleotides read TGTGCCAGCAGCTTATTCCGACAGTTGAACACTGAAGCTTTCTTT.

This clone was seen once. At one of its ends the junction is not consistent with the germline gene, which may arise from a read error. The DNA for the CDR3 is TGCGCCAGCAGCGAGAGCGGGGGGCTAAACTTC. This translates into CASSESGGLNF. The chain combines TRBV5-1 with TRBJ2-5, with 9 bases aligning to TRBD2. Germline loops: CDR1 SGHRS, CDR2 YFSETQ. CDR3 length: 11 residues. The full variable domain, its missing parts supplied by reference TRBV5-1 and TRBJ2-5, is KAGVTQTPRYLIKTRGQQVTLSCSPISGHRSVSWYQQTPGQGLQFLFEYFSETQRNKGNFPGRFSGRQFSNSRSEMNVSTLELGDSALYLCASSESGGLNFGPGTRLLVL.

In this sample, this clone turned up once. The chain carries TRBV28 and TRBJ2-7, with D maybe TRBD1 (5 bases). V was shortened by 4 bases and J by 0 bases, with 13 bases between the two germline ends. CDR3 length: 15 residues. Germline CDR1 reads MDHEN; CDR2 reads SYDVKM. In nucleotides, the CDR3 is TGTGCCAGCAGTTCCGGACATAAGGCCTCCTACGAGCAGTACTTC. Translation gives CASSSGHKASYEQYF.

The rearrangement uses TRBV9 and TRBJ2-7; D is undetermined. The CDR3 length is 14 residues. CDR1 SGDLS and CDR2 YYNGEE come from the germline V gene. V was clipped by 0 bases and J by 0 bases, with 7 bases between them. The chain's CDR3 is CASSVDPSSYEQYF. The CDR3 DNA follows: TGTGCCAGCAGCGTAGATCCGAGCTCCTACGAGCAGTACTTC. The full variable domain, completed using reference TRBV9 and TRBJ2-7, is DSGVTQTPKHLITATGQRVTLRCSPRSGDLSVYWYQQSLDQGLQFLIQYYNGEERAKGNILERFSAQQFPDLHSELNLSSLELGDSALYFCASSVDPSSYEQYFGPGTRLTVT.

In its sample, this clone was seen a few times. The J gene is TRBJ2-3, the V gene TRBV30; 9 bases are shared with TRBD1. The CDR3 sequence is 13 residues long. Trimming at V came to 4 bases and at J to 4 bases, leaving 3 bases not matched to a gene. In germline, CDR1 is GTSNPN, CDR2 SVGIG (reference sequence). This CDR3 reads CAWNTGGADTQYF. The DNA of the CDR3 is TGTGCCTGGAATACAGGGGGCGCAGATACGCAGTATTTT.

The rearrangement links TRBV14 to TRBJ2-5, with D possibly being TRBD1 (5 bases). V was clipped by 1 base and J by 5 bases, with 11 bases between them. The CDR3 is 14 residues long. The germline gives CDR1 SGHDN, CDR2 FVKESK. The CDR3 sequence is CASSQGQGAETQYF. The CDR3 DNA follows: TGTGCCAGCAGCCAAGGGCAGGGTGCCGAGACCCAGTACTTC.

This clone was seen just once. The V gene is TRBV7-9, the J gene TRBJ2-7; D gene unclear. The CDR3 has 14 amino acids. CDR1 and CDR2 from the germline V gene are SEHNR and FQNEAQ (reference sequence). The V end lost 3 bases, the J end lost 4 bases, and 13 bases lay between the germline ends. For the CDR3, the DNA is TGTGCCAGCAGCTTGGGTAGGGAAGGGTACGAGCAGTACTTC. This sequence encodes CASSLGREGYEQYF.

V is TRBV7-9 and J is TRBJ2-7; 9 nucleotides line up with TRBD1. This CDR3 has 15 residues. The V gene's germline CDR1 is SEHNR and CDR2 FQNEAQ (reference sequence). The junction had 5 bases not matched to a gene; V was cut back by 3 bases and J by 2 bases. The CDR3, as DNA: TGTGCCAGCAGCTTCGACAGGGGGAAGACCTACGAGCAGTACTTC. It is translated as CASSFDRGKTYEQYF.

V gene TRBV7-9 combines with J gene TRBJ2-5, with 13 bases matching TRBD2. The J segment lost 2 bases and the V segment lost 10 bases, leaving 7 bases of the junction unmatched. The CDR3 extends over 15 amino acids. Germline CDR1 SEHNR, CDR2 FQNEAQ (reference sequence). The CDR3 nucleotides read TGTGCCACCACCGGGACTAGCGGGGTGCAAGAGACCCAGTACTTC. Encoded protein: CATTGTSGVQETQYF.

The chain joins TRBV9 to TRBJ2-1; TRBD2 matches at 7 bases. V shed 0 bases and J 7 bases; nucleotides not matched to a gene: 7. CDR1 and CDR2 (germline): SGDLS, YYNGEE. The CDR3 runs to 15 residues. The CDR3 bases are TGTGCCAGCAGCGTAGAGGGCGGGAGATGGAATGAGCAGTTCTTC. Protein product: CASSVEGGRWNEQFF. The full variable domain, rest sourced from reference TRBV9 and TRBJ2-1, is DSGVTQTPKHLITATGQRVTLRCSPRSGDLSVYWYQQSLDQGLQFLIQYYNGEERAKGNILERFSAQQFPDLHSELNLSSLELGDSALYFCASSVEGGRWNEQFFGPGTRLTVL.

The rearrangement links TRBV21-1 to TRBJ2-7; TRBD2, the table's D call, lacks a check against the DNA. TRBV21-1 is a pseudogene segment. This CDR3 comprises 13 residues. The CDR3 DNA sequence: TGTGCACGGCCCGGGAGGATCACCTACGAGCAGTACTTC. Translating it yields CARPGRITYEQYF.

The rearrangement joins TRBV18 to TRBJ2-5, with TRBD1 matching over 9 bases. V was clipped by 4 bases and J by 5 bases; unmatched bases: 8. The CDR3 is 15 residues long. In germline, CDR1 is KGHSH, CDR2 LQKENI. The DNA of the CDR3 is TGTGCCAGCTCACTGGGACAGGGCGCAGGGGAGACCCAGTACTTC. Residues: CASSLGQGAGETQYF.

The chain carries TRBV5-1 and TRBJ1-1; the D gene is possibly TRBD1 (5 bases). Germline CDR1 and CDR2: SGHRS and YFSETQ. This CDR3 spans 14 amino acids. The V end lost 5 bases, the J end lost 2 bases, and 13 bases lay between the germline ends. CDR3 sequence (DNA): TGCGCCAGCAGGCCGACCGACAGAAACACTGAAGCTTTCTTT. It codes for CASRPTDRNTEAFF.

The chain employs TRBV4-2 and TRBJ2-7, with 8 bases aligning to TRBD1. CDR3 length: 15 residues. Trimming at V came to 3 bases and at J to 5 bases, leaving 9 bases not matched to a gene. Germline-derived CDR1 and CDR2 are LGHNA and YNFKEQ. CDR3 region: CASSQTGQGLHEQYF. Here the CDR3 DNA reads TGTGCCAGCAGCCAGACTGGACAGGGTTTACACGAGCAGTACTTC.

This chain links TRBV15 with TRBJ1-6, with D tentatively TRBD1 (6 bases). CDR1 is LNHNV and CDR2 is YYDKDF in the germline V gene (reference sequence). The V and J ends lost 1 base and 10 bases respectively, with 11 bases between them. This CDR3 spans 14 amino acids. DNA of the CDR3: TGTGCCACCAGCAGAGCTACAGGGAACTCACCCCTCCACTTT. It yields the protein CATSRATGNSPLHF. The full variable domain, completed using reference TRBV15 and TRBJ1-6, is DAMVIQNPRYQVTQFGKPVTLSCSQTLNHNVMYWYQQKSSQAPKLLFHYYDKDFNNEADTPDNFQSRRPNTSFCFLDIRSPGLGDTAMYLCATSRATGNSPLHFGNGTRLTVT.

The chain uses TRBV29-1 and TRBJ1-5; 9 nucleotides line up with TRBD1. This CDR3 has 13 residues. Germline lookup yields CDR1 SQVTM and CDR2 ANQGSEA. With V trimmed by 6 bases and J by 11 bases, 11 bases remained unmatched. CDR3 residues: CSVAWTGEFSQHF. CDR3 nucleotide sequence: TGCAGCGTAGCGTGGACAGGGGAATTTTCCCAGCATTTT.

This chain uses TRBV10-3 with TRBJ2-7; 7 nucleotides align to TRBD1. Trimming cost V 10 bases and J 3 bases; bases outside gene matches: 6. Germline V gene lookup returns CDR1 ENHRY and CDR2 SYGVKD. The CDR3 is 12 amino acids. CDR3 amino acids: CATGTAYYEQYF. CDR3 coding DNA: TGTGCCACCGGGACAGCCTACTACGAGCAGTACTTC.

The genes are TRBV5-4 and TRBJ2-5; D possibly corresponds to TRBD2 (6 bases). With 3 bases removed from V and 5 bases from J, the gap between germline ends came to 17 bases. The germline CDR1 and CDR2 sequences are SGHNT and YYREEE (reference sequence). The CDR3 length is 15 residues. Here the CDR3 reads CASSSAEGSWETQYF. The CDR3 DNA reads as TGTGCCAGCAGCTCGGCGGAGGGTTCGTGGGAGACCCAGTACTTC.

The gene calls are TRBV18 and TRBJ2-7; a possible D gene is TRBD2 (6 bases). This CDR3 is built from 14 residues. V was pared by 6 bases and J by 7 bases, with 19 bases between. Germline values: CDR1 KGHSH, CDR2 LQKENI. CDR3: CASSRDFRHGEQYF. CDR3 bases: TGTGCCAGCTCCAGGGACTTCCGGCACGGGGAGCAGTACTTC.

V gene TRBV27 combines with J gene TRBJ2-7, with D tentatively TRBD1 (6 bases). V was pared by 0 bases and J by 0 bases, with 12 bases between. Germline V gene data show CDR1 as MNHEY and CDR2 as SMNVEV (reference sequence). This CDR3 contains 16 residues. CDR3 protein: CASSLSGRGPSYEQYF. The DNA for the CDR3 is TGTGCCAGCAGTTTATCGGGCAGGGGCCCCTCCTACGAGCAGTACTTC.

This chain links TRBV29-1 with TRBJ1-5, with TRBD1 identical over 7 bases. V lost 7 bases to trimming and J lost 7 bases; unmatched junction nucleotides: 10. The V gene's germline CDR1 is SQVTM and CDR2 ANQGSEA. The CDR3 spans 13 residues. DNA for the CDR3: TGCAGCGCCGCAACAGGGGTGGGACAGCCCCAGCATTTT. Encoded protein: CSAATGVGQPQHF.